These 10 T cell receptor beta chains share one sample of origin, sequenced in a study of blood T cell repertoires in COVID-19. Clones were read by immunoSEQ multiplex PCR, and TCRdb kept only the in-frame ones, dropping some. In the table there are over 250,000 clones, about 85% of which are singletons. Sample: peripheral blood. Receptor source: a human donor in a cohort sampled during active COVID-19.

This clone was counted a single time. CDR3 protein: CSVLGDGYTF. Here the CDR3 DNA reads TGCAGCGTTTTGGGCGATGGCTACACCTTC. J is TRBJ1-2 and V is TRBV29-1; the D is unclear. The CDR3 length is 10 residues. The germline V gene has CDR1 SQVTM and CDR2 ANQGSEA. Trimming removed 5 bases at V and 6 bases at J, with 7 bases between.

V is TRBV20-1 and J is TRBJ2-7; 13 bases align to TRBD2. Germline-derived CDR1 and CDR2 are DFQATT and SNEGSKA (reference sequence). V shed 3 bases and J 4 bases; nucleotides not matched to a gene: 18. This CDR3 contains 19 residues. The CDR3: CSASPRTGTSGTGLYEQYF. The DNA of the CDR3 is TGCAGTGCTAGTCCCCGGACAGGGACTAGCGGGACGGGTCTTTACGAGCAGTACTTC.

V gene TRBV11-2 combines with J gene TRBJ2-7; possibly TRBD2 for D (6 bases). Trimming left V 3 bases short and J 0 bases short, with 9 bases between. Germline lookup yields CDR1 SGHAT and CDR2 FQNNGV. The CDR3 loop spans 14 amino acids. Here the CDR3 DNA reads TGTGCCAGCAGCTTGGGGGGACCCTCCTACGAGCAGTACTTC. Its translation is CASSLGGPSYEQYF.

This chain uses TRBV2 with TRBJ1-2; 7 bases are shared with TRBD1. The V gene end was trimmed by 7 bases and the J gene end by 7 bases; junction bases not matched to a gene: 9. Germline V gene data show CDR1 as SNHLY and CDR2 as FYNNEI. The CDR3 covers 13 residues. The CDR3 loop reads CASTRGGGVGYTF. Here the CDR3 DNA reads TGTGCCAGCACGAGAGGGGGCGGGGTTGGCTACACCTTC.

V and J are TRBV7-2 and TRBJ2-2; 9 bases are a match to TRBD1. Germline V lookup: CDR1 SGHTA, CDR2 FQGNSA. The CDR3 sequence is 16 residues long. V dropped 2 bases and J dropped 4; count of bases not matched to a gene: 5. Here the CDR3 reads CASSLNRGLSTGELFF. In DNA form, the CDR3 reads TGTGCCAGCAGCTTAAACAGGGGGCTGAGCACCGGGGAGCTGTTTTTT.

The J gene is TRBJ2-2, the V gene TRBV5-1; 9 nucleotides line up with TRBD2. The CDR3 covers 16 residues. V shed 3 bases and J 1 base; nucleotides not matched to a gene: 4. Per germline, CDR1 SGHRS and CDR2 YFSETQ. CDR3 region: CASSSLAGVNTGELFF. Written as DNA, the CDR3 is TGCGCCAGCAGCTCCTTAGCGGGAGTGAACACCGGGGAGCTGTTTTTT.

This clone was counted a few times. The chain combines TRBV7-8 with TRBJ2-4; the D is unclear. The germline V and J ends were trimmed by 2 bases and 9 bases, with 8 bases remaining between them. Germline V lookup: CDR1 SGHVS, CDR2 FQNEAQ. The length of the CDR3 is 12 residues. The CDR3, as DNA: TGTGCCAGCAGCTTACTAGATGGCATTCAGTACTTC. This gives the protein CASSLLDGIQYF.

The chain carries TRBV7-9 and TRBJ1-2, with 8 positions matching TRBD1. Trimming took 3 bases from V and 3 from J; bases not matched to a gene: 12. CDR3 length equals 17 residues. Germline CDR1 is SEHNR and CDR2 is FQNEAQ (reference sequence). The chain's CDR3 is CASSLLPGTGRDYGYTF. The CDR3 coding sequence is TGTGCCAGCAGCTTGTTACCGGGGACAGGTCGAGACTATGGCTACACCTTC.

The chain uses TRBV9 and TRBJ2-1; 15 bases line up with TRBD2. Per germline, CDR1 SGDLS and CDR2 YYNGEE. The CDR3 runs to 16 residues. The trim removed 0 bases at V and 7 bases at J, leaving 2 bases unmatched. For the CDR3, the DNA is TGTGCCAGCAGCGTAGGTGGGACTAGCGGGAGGAATGAGCAGTTCTTC. It translates to CASSVGGTSGRNEQFF.

The rearrangement uses TRBV3-1 (or the pseudogene TRBV3-2) and TRBJ1-3; no firm D call. Germline V gene lookup returns CDR1 LGHDT and CDR2 YNNKEL (reference sequence). The CDR3 runs 13 residues. The V end was cut by 2 bases, the J end by 5 bases, with 7 bases between. The CDR3 reads CASSQTVRNTIYF. CDR3 bases: TGTGCCAGCAGCCAAACAGTCCGAAACACCATATATTTT.